These 10 T cell receptor beta chains were sequenced from one sample in a study of tumor and adjacent non-tumor tissue in lung cancer. TCRbeta libraries were built with three rounds of nested PCR, modified from ARM-PCR. TCRdb ran MiXCR on the multiplex PCR reads and lists one entry per CDR3 protein. This table has 90,000 to 130,000 distinct CDR3 sequences, 84% appearing once. RNA was extracted from bulk tissue without any cell sorting. Sequenced: lung tumor tissue. These receptors all stem from a man in his sixties or seventies with non-small cell lung cancer.

The gene calls are TRBV12-3 or TRBV12-4 and TRBJ1-4, with 7 bases fitting TRBD1. CDR3 length equals 15 residues. J lost 6 bases, V lost 6 bases, and 10 bases had no gene match. CDR3 in DNA: TGTGCCAGCAGATTAAGGTCAGGGGGTGATGAAAAACTGTTTTTT. Amino acids: CASRLRSGGDEKLFF.

The rearrangement links TRBV29-1 to TRBJ1-5; no clear D gene. The CDR3 has 14 residues. The ends were cut back, 6 bases at V and 10 bases at J, with 22 bases in the middle. The germline CDR1 and CDR2 sequences are SQVTM and ANQGSEA. This CDR3 is CSVGPLVSNRPQHF. Written as DNA, the CDR3 is TGCAGCGTCGGCCCGCTAGTAAGCAATCGACCCCAGCATTTT.

V usage is TRBV12-5 and J usage is TRBJ1-2; weak D call: TRBD1 (5 bases). Deletions cut 6 bases from V and 7 bases from J, with 15 bases between. CDR1 LGHNT and CDR2 FRNRAP come from the germline V gene. This CDR3 region has 13 residues. CDR3 in amino acids: CASGRTNRSGYTF. The CDR3 region has the DNA TGTGCTAGTGGCCGAACTAACAGGAGTGGCTACACCTTC.

Concerning this clonotype itself: The CDR3 does not close with the conserved phenylalanine or tryptophan, likely indicating a read error. This chain connects TRBV6-5 to TRBJ1-6, with D unresolved. The germline CDR1 and CDR2 sequences are MNHEY and SVGAGI. There are 15 residues in the CDR3. CDR3 loop: CHSSYSDGKYSSLHI. The DNA for the CDR3 is TGTCACAGCAGTTATTCCGACGGTAAATATTCATCCCTCCACATT.

This clonotype appeared many times. The CDR3 region has the DNA TGTGCCACCAGCAGGGCGGGACAGGGGACAGATACGCAGTATTTT. Encoded protein: CATSRAGQGTDTQYF. The chain combines TRBV15 with TRBJ2-3; 10 bases match TRBD1. V lost 3 bases to trimming and J lost 3 bases; unmatched junction nucleotides: 3. The CDR3 sequence is 15 residues long. CDR1 is LNHNV and CDR2 is YYDKDF in the germline V gene (reference sequence).

On this clonotype: Compared with germline, one end of the junction differs, possibly owing to a read error. The chain uses TRBV6-5 and TRBJ1-2, with 7 nucleotides matching TRBD1. Per the germline V gene, CDR1 is MNHEY and CDR2 is SVGAGI. The CDR3 is made up of 16 amino acids. The CDR3 DNA reads TGTGCCAGCACCAGTGAGATGCGGGACAGTCTCTATGACTACACATTC. It translates to CASTSEMRDSLYDYTF.

As regards this clonotype: One junction end does not reproduce the germline sequence, and a read error may be involved. The chain couples TRBV28 to TRBJ1-1; D gene uncertain. The germline V gene has CDR1 MDHEN and CDR2 SYDVKM. The CDR3 has 14 residues. The CDR3 reads CARSLHMGNTEAFF. CDR3 bases: TGTGCCAGAAGTTTACACATGGGTAACACTGAAGCTTTCTTT.

This sequence joins TRBV5-5 and TRBJ2-7; TRBD1 is a possible D gene (7 bases). There are 17 residues in the CDR3. Germline V gene sequence: CDR1 SGHKS, CDR2 YYEKEE (reference sequence). The V end lost 5 bases, the J end lost 2 bases, and 23 bases lay between the germline ends. The CDR3 bases are TGTGCCAGCAGTTCGACAGGGAGGAGTAGCGGAACCTACGAGCAGTACTTC. Translating it yields CASSSTGRSSGTYEQYF. Drawing the rest from reference TRBV5-5 and TRBJ2-7, the complete variable domain is DAGVTQSPTHLIKTRGQQVTLRCSPISGHKSVSWYQQVLGQGPQFIFQYYEKEERGRGNFPDRFSARQFPNYSSELNVNALLLGDSALYLCASSSTGRSSGTYEQYFGPGTRLTVT.

This sequence joins TRBV24-1 and TRBJ2-3; 12 bases agree with TRBD2. Germline loops: CDR1 KGHDR, CDR2 SFDVKD. This CDR3 region has 16 residues. Losses at the gene ends were 5 bases for V and 4 bases for J; bases not matched to a gene: 6. The CDR3 loop is CATSGPTSGGPDTQYF. The CDR3 nucleotides read TGTGCCACCAGTGGCCCGACTAGCGGGGGCCCAGATACGCAGTATTTT.

This clonotype appeared once. This likely comes from a read error, as the CDR3 has no conserved phenylalanine or tryptophan at its end. The rearrangement joins TRBV14 to TRBJ2-3, with D perhaps matching TRBD2 (6 bases). Germline V lookup: CDR1 SGHDN, CDR2 FVKESK. CDR3 length: 15 residues. With 9 bases removed from V and 2 bases from J, the gap between germline ends came to 18 bases. The CDR3 loop is CASTRDSDVTDTQYS. The CDR3 region has the DNA TGTGCCAGTACCCGGGACTCCGATGTCACAGATACGCAGTATTCT.